The present T cell receptor beta chain was sequenced within a study of cytomegalovirus exposure and HLA in healthy donors. Study results and limitations: In vitro work confirmed that a few CMV-associated chains recognize CMV antigens.

The J segment lost 6 bases and the V segment lost 3 bases, leaving 6 bases of the junction unmatched. The CDR3 is made up of 16 amino acids. Germline CDR1 SGDLS, CDR2 YYNGEE. Separation from the 666-subject first cohort characterized the roughly 110-subject validation cohort, to which the donors belonged. TCRdb's table, derived via immunoSEQ multiplex PCR, lists solely in-frame clones and lacks some. The sample lists about 330,000 clones, about nine tenths occurring once. Regarding this clone: What it binds is not known.

Sequencing used PBMCs. The clonotype comes from a young woman in good health and CMV-seronegative. V is TRBV9 and J is TRBJ2-1, with 13 nucleotides matching TRBD2. The chain's CDR3 is CASSALGTSGTNEQFF. The DNA of the CDR3 is TGTGCCAGCAGCGCTTTGGGGACTAGCGGGACCAATGAGCAGTTCTTC.